This is a list of T cell receptor beta chains from one sample in a study of blood T cell repertoires in COVID-19. Sequencing was performed with immunoSEQ multiplex PCR; in TCRdb, only in-frame clones are kept and a portion is missing. The sample carries about 140,000 clones, around 79% recorded once. Source material: PBMCs or T cells enriched from blood (not recorded which). Receptor source: a woman between 50 and 59 years old who had recovered from COVID-19. Both conserved end residues are part of each CDR3. D genes are given only for firm matches. Rows may omit the clone size; those that give it use once, few, many or a size class.

v_call: TRBV2
d_call: .
clone_size: many
j_call: TRBJ1-6
cdr3_aa: CASSEWSLGSSYNSPLHF
cdr3_nt: TGTGCCAGCAGTGAGTGGAGTTTGGGGAGCTCCTATAATTCACCCCTCCACTTT

v_call: TRBV9
d_call: TRBD1
clone_size: .
j_call: TRBJ1-2
cdr3_aa: CASSAPPGTVSYTF
cdr3_nt: TGTGCCAGCAGCGCGCCCCCCGGGACAGTTAGCTACACCTTC

v_call: TRBV28
d_call: .
clone_size: .
j_call: TRBJ2-7
cdr3_aa: CASKPGSSYEQYF
cdr3_nt: TGTGCCAGCAAGCCCGGGTCATCCTACGAGCAGTACTTC

v_call: TRBV5-1
d_call: .
clone_size: .
j_call: TRBJ2-2
cdr3_aa: CASSLDGFGTGELFF
cdr3_nt: TGCGCCAGCAGCTTGGATGGCTTTGGCACCGGGGAGCTGTTTTTT

v_call: TRBV5-1
d_call: .
clone_size: .
j_call: TRBJ2-1
cdr3_aa: CASSIGAGTYNEQFF
cdr3_nt: TGCGCCAGCAGTATCGGCGCGGGAACCTACAATGAGCAGTTCTTC

v_call: TRBV9
d_call: TRBD1
clone_size: .
j_call: TRBJ1-1
cdr3_aa: CASSPRGTGGSTEAFF
cdr3_nt: TGTGCCAGCAGCCCCCGGGGGACAGGGGGAAGCACTGAAGCTTTCTTT

v_call: TRBV2
d_call: .
clone_size: .
j_call: TRBJ1-6
cdr3_aa: CASSEWERNRSPLHF
cdr3_nt: TGTGCCAGCAGTGAATGGGAGAGAAATCGTTCACCCCTCCACTTT

v_call: TRBV5-1
d_call: .
clone_size: .
j_call: TRBJ2-7
cdr3_aa: CASSFNARSYEQYF
cdr3_nt: TGCGCCAGCAGCTTTAACGCCAGGTCCTACGAGCAGTACTTC

v_call: TRBV7-9
d_call: TRBD1
clone_size: .
j_call: TRBJ2-5
cdr3_aa: CASSPGQALETQYF
cdr3_nt: TGTGCCAGCAGCCCGGGACAGGCGTTGGAGACCCAGTACTTC

v_call: TRBV7-8
d_call: .
clone_size: .
j_call: TRBJ2-3
cdr3_aa: CASSPRRARGTDTQYF
cdr3_nt: TGTGCCAGCAGCCCCCGACGGGCGAGGGGCACAGATACGCAGTATTTT

v_call: TRBV4-1
d_call: TRBD2
clone_size: .
j_call: TRBJ2-1
cdr3_aa: CASSQAGTGVGTSGSNEQFF
cdr3_nt: TGCGCCAGCAGCCAAGCGGGGACAGGGGTAGGGACTAGCGGGAGCAATGAGCAGTTCTTC

v_call: TRBV5-4
d_call: .
clone_size: .
j_call: TRBJ2-7
cdr3_aa: CASSPGTGTLEQYF
cdr3_nt: TGTGCCAGCAGCCCCGGGACTGGGACGCTCGAGCAGTACTTC

v_call: TRBV7-9
d_call: .
clone_size: .
j_call: TRBJ2-3
cdr3_aa: CASAALASTDTQYF
cdr3_nt: TGTGCCAGTGCAGCATTAGCTAGCACAGATACGCAGTATTTT

v_call: TRBV11-1
d_call: .
clone_size: .
j_call: TRBJ2-5
cdr3_aa: CASSLAGDETQYF
cdr3_nt: TGTGCCAGCAGCTTAGCAGGGGATGAGACCCAGTACTTC

v_call: TRBV10-3
d_call: .
clone_size: .
j_call: TRBJ2-1
cdr3_aa: CAINAVGAFNYSYNEQFF
cdr3_nt: TGTGCCATCAATGCCGTGGGTGCCTTTAACTATTCCTACAATGAGCAGTTCTTC

v_call: TRBV27
d_call: .
clone_size: .
j_call: TRBJ1-1
cdr3_aa: CASSLVAGFMNTEAFF
cdr3_nt: TGTGCCAGCAGTTTAGTCGCAGGTTTCATGAACACTGAAGCTTTCTTT

v_call: TRBV28
d_call: TRBD2
clone_size: .
j_call: TRBJ2-7
cdr3_aa: CASTGTSGSYEQYF
cdr3_nt: TGTGCCAGCACCGGGACTAGCGGGAGCTACGAGCAGTACTTC

v_call: TRBV27
d_call: TRBD2
clone_size: .
j_call: TRBJ2-7
cdr3_aa: CASSFYSGSSYEQYF
cdr3_nt: TGTGCCAGCAGTTTCTATAGCGGGAGTTCCTACGAGCAGTACTTC

v_call: TRBV6-1
d_call: .
clone_size: .
j_call: TRBJ2-1
cdr3_aa: CASSETTPPEQFF
cdr3_nt: TGTGCCAGCAGTGAAACAACCCCTCCAGAGCAGTTCTTC

v_call: TRBV11-2
d_call: .
clone_size: .
j_call: TRBJ2-1
cdr3_aa: CASSPETLSYNEQFF
cdr3_nt: TGTGCCAGCAGCCCTGAAACTCTTTCCTACAATGAGCAGTTCTTC

v_call: TRBV5-6
d_call: TRBD1
clone_size: .
j_call: TRBJ2-5
cdr3_aa: CASSLQGQETQYF
cdr3_nt: TGTGCCAGCAGCTTACAGGGGCAAGAGACCCAGTACTTC

v_call: TRBV3-1/TRBV3-2
d_call: TRBD1
clone_size: few
j_call: TRBJ2-2
cdr3_aa: CASSTTGGNGELFF
cdr3_nt: TGTGCCAGCAGCACTACAGGGGGCAACGGGGAGCTGTTTTTT

v_call: TRBV6-1
d_call: .
clone_size: .
j_call: TRBJ1-5
cdr3_aa: CASSVPGGIGNQPQHF
cdr3_nt: TGTGCCAGCAGTGTTCCTGGGGGGATTGGCAATCAGCCCCAGCATTTT

v_call: TRBV5-4
d_call: .
clone_size: .
j_call: TRBJ1-6
cdr3_aa: CASSSDRNNSPLHF
cdr3_nt: TGTGCCAGCAGCTCGGACAGAAATAATTCACCCCTCCACTTT

v_call: TRBV19
d_call: TRBD1
clone_size: once
j_call: TRBJ1-1
cdr3_aa: CASSLRGQDTEAFF
cdr3_nt: TGTGCCAGTAGTCTCAGGGGGCAGGACACTGAAGCTTTCTTT

v_call: TRBV5-1
d_call: .
clone_size: once
j_call: TRBJ1-1
cdr3_aa: CASSFPQGGTEAFF
cdr3_nt: TGCGCCAGCAGCTTCCCCCAGGGTGGCACTGAAGCTTTCTTT

v_call: TRBV18
d_call: TRBD1
clone_size: .
j_call: TRBJ1-6
cdr3_aa: CASSPTGDTYNSPLHF
cdr3_nt: TGTGCCAGCTCACCGACAGGGGATACCTATAATTCACCCCTCCACTTT

v_call: TRBV11-2
d_call: TRBD2
clone_size: .
j_call: TRBJ2-1
cdr3_aa: CASNGGDPYNEQFF
cdr3_nt: TGTGCCAGCAATGGGGGGGACCCGTACAATGAGCAGTTCTTC

v_call: TRBV9
d_call: .
clone_size: few
j_call: TRBJ1-6
cdr3_aa: CASSGHPLPSPNSPLHF
cdr3_nt: TGTGCCAGCAGCGGACATCCTCTACCTAGCCCCAATTCACCCCTCCACTTT

v_call: TRBV5-1
d_call: TRBD2
clone_size: .
j_call: TRBJ2-1
cdr3_aa: CASVGTSGWNNEQFF
cdr3_nt: TGCGCCAGCGTAGGGACTAGCGGGTGGAACAATGAGCAGTTCTTC

v_call: TRBV5-1
d_call: .
clone_size: .
j_call: TRBJ2-7
cdr3_aa: CASSLAPAGAAYEQYF
cdr3_nt: TGCGCCAGCAGCTTGGCCCCCGCGGGGGCGGCCTACGAGCAGTACTTC

v_call: TRBV6-5
d_call: .
clone_size: once
j_call: TRBJ1-1
cdr3_aa: CASSYAEGGPEAFF
cdr3_nt: TGTGCCAGCAGTTACGCGGAGGGCGGCCCTGAAGCTTTCTTT

v_call: TRBV29-1
d_call: .
clone_size: .
j_call: TRBJ1-2
cdr3_aa: CSAEWGSNYGYTF
cdr3_nt: TGCAGCGCCGAATGGGGCAGCAACTATGGCTACACCTTC

v_call: TRBV7-9
d_call: .
clone_size: .
j_call: TRBJ1-3
cdr3_aa: CASSSSGGSSGNTIYF
cdr3_nt: TGTGCCAGCAGCTCGTCGGGAGGCAGCTCTGGAAACACCATATATTTT

v_call: TRBV5-4
d_call: TRBD2
clone_size: .
j_call: TRBJ2-1
cdr3_aa: CASSSRLAGPFKEQFF
cdr3_nt: TGTGCCAGCAGCTCGCGACTAGCGGGGCCATTCAAGGAGCAGTTCTTC

v_call: TRBV10-3
d_call: .
clone_size: .
j_call: TRBJ1-4
cdr3_aa: CAIRGAGAEEKLFF
cdr3_nt: TGTGCCATCAGAGGGGCAGGGGCGGAGGAAAAACTGTTTTTT

v_call: TRBV3-1/TRBV3-2
d_call: TRBD1
clone_size: once
j_call: TRBJ1-1
cdr3_aa: CASSPGQGLGRGTEAFF
cdr3_nt: TGTGCCAGCAGCCCGGGACAGGGGCTGGGAAGGGGCACTGAAGCTTTCTTT

v_call: TRBV27
d_call: .
clone_size: .
j_call: TRBJ1-2
cdr3_aa: CASRRGNYGYTF
cdr3_nt: TGTGCCAGCAGACGCGGTAACTATGGCTACACCTTC

v_call: TRBV9
d_call: TRBD1
clone_size: .
j_call: TRBJ2-1
cdr3_aa: CASSVGTGISSDEQFF
cdr3_nt: TGTGCCAGCAGCGTTGGGACAGGGATCTCTTCTGATGAGCAGTTCTTC

v_call: TRBV3-1/TRBV3-2
d_call: TRBD2
clone_size: once
j_call: TRBJ2-7
cdr3_aa: CASSQDLVAGEQYF
cdr3_nt: TGTGCCAGCAGCCAAGATCTAGTAGCGGGAGAACAGTACTTC

v_call: TRBV9
d_call: .
clone_size: once
j_call: TRBJ2-7
cdr3_aa: CASSVAQGSYEQYF
cdr3_nt: TGTGCCAGCAGCGTAGCTCAGGGCTCCTACGAGCAGTACTTC

v_call: TRBV5-5
d_call: .
clone_size: .
j_call: TRBJ2-7
cdr3_aa: CASSLWSSGLEQYF
cdr3_nt: TGTGCCAGCAGCTTGTGGAGTAGCGGACTCGAGCAGTACTTC

v_call: TRBV24-1
d_call: TRBD2
clone_size: .
j_call: TRBJ2-1
cdr3_aa: CATSDRTSGGNEQFF
cdr3_nt: TGTGCCACCAGTGATCGGACTAGCGGGGGGAATGAGCAGTTCTTC

v_call: TRBV19
d_call: TRBD1
clone_size: .
j_call: TRBJ1-5
cdr3_aa: CASSPRRDRANQPQHF
cdr3_nt: TGTGCCAGTAGTCCCCGCCGGGACAGGGCCAACCAGCCCCAGCATTTT

v_call: TRBV6-5
d_call: .
clone_size: .
j_call: TRBJ1-5
cdr3_aa: CASSPSGSNQPQHF
cdr3_nt: TGTGCCAGCAGCCCCTCGGGAAGCAATCAGCCCCAGCATTTT

v_call: TRBV7-3
d_call: .
clone_size: .
j_call: TRBJ2-3
cdr3_aa: CASSLTGRDTDTQYF
cdr3_nt: TGTGCCAGCAGCTTAACGGGGCGAGACACAGATACGCAGTATTTT

v_call: TRBV21-1
d_call: .
clone_size: once
j_call: TRBJ1-6
cdr3_aa: CASGTGGDSPLHF
cdr3_nt: TGTGCCAGCGGTACAGGGGGCGATTCACCCCTCCACTTT